This T cell receptor (beta chain) was profiled in a study of long-term antiretroviral therapy in people with HIV. At the survey level, the v3.0 immunoSEQ assay was run. Produced via immunoSEQ multiplex PCR; TCRdb's table is partial and in-frame only. The sample carries 20,000 to 25,000 clones, around 90% recorded once. There are 10 residues in the CDR3. CDR1 and CDR2 from the germline V gene are SNHLY and FYNNEI. V gave up 4 bases and J gave up 7 bases, with 5 bases separating them. Points from the study as a whole: Against controls, HIV repertoires showed narrower ranges of CDR3 length. Documentation of ART adherence, viral resistance or therapy changes was absent.

Specimens held 1-10 million cryopreserved PBMC prior to DNA extraction. A word on this clone: The antigen is not known.

The chain links TRBV2 to TRBJ2-7; no definite D call. Sample: unsorted PBMCs, taken 2.3 years after starting antiretroviral therapy. This TCR derives from a man aged 60 to 75 with HIV. This CDR3 is CASSVREQYF. As DNA, the CDR3 is TGTGCCAGCAGTGTACGGGAGCAGTACTTC.